The rows below give T cell receptor beta chains drawn from one sample of a study of beta chain features in type 1 diabetes. Assay: immunoSEQ multiplex PCR; the TCRdb copy retains only in-frame clones and omits some. The sample includes hundreds of thousands of clones, roughly a sixth seen only once; the top ten take 0.09% to 0.095%. The sequencing sample was made of naive CD4+ T cells from blood. These receptors were taken from a man between 18 and 29 years old in good health. Both conserved end residues are part of each CDR3. A D gene is named only where the DNA matches it firmly. The listing skips clone size in some rows; elsewhere it reads once, few, many or a size class.

v_call,clone_size,d_call,j_call,cdr3_nt,cdr3_aa
TRBV4-3,few,TRBD1,TRBJ1-1,TGCGCCAGCAGCCAAGCCGGGGGACAGGGGGCTGAAGCTTTCTTT,CASSQAGGQGAEAFF
TRBV12-5,.,.,TRBJ2-1,TGTGCTAGTGGTCCCGGTGTACAGTCCTACAATGAGCAGTTCTTC,CASGPGVQSYNEQFF
TRBV29-1,.,TRBD2,TRBJ2-1,TGCAGCGCGGGGGGCGGGAGGCGCACTGAGCAGTTCTTC,CSAGGGRRTEQFF
TRBV18,.,TRBD2,TRBJ2-7,TGTGCCAGCTCACCTAGCGGGTCCGGGGGCTACGAGCAGTACTTC,CASSPSGSGGYEQYF
TRBV5-1,few,TRBD1,TRBJ2-7,TGCGCCAGCAGCGGAGGACAGGGATCCCTTGGGCAGTACTTC,CASSGGQGSLGQYF
TRBV6-6,few,.,TRBJ1-5,TGTGCCAGCAGTTACTCAGGGACCTATAGCAATCAGCCCCAGCATTTT,CASSYSGTYSNQPQHF
TRBV5-4,.,.,TRBJ1-2,TGTGCCAGCAGCATAGGGTTTTCCTCCTATGGCTACACCTTC,CASSIGFSSYGYTF
TRBV5-1,.,TRBD1,TRBJ1-6,TGCGCCAGCAGCTCCGACAGGGGGAATTCACCCCTCCACTTT,CASSSDRGNSPLHF
TRBV5-1,few,TRBD1,TRBJ2-7,TGCGCCAGCAGCTTGGGGACAGGGAACCGCGAGCAGTACTTC,CASSLGTGNREQYF
TRBV7-3,.,TRBD2,TRBJ2-1,TGTGCCAGCAGCTACCCCGGACTAGCGGGCGCCCCAAAGCAGTTCTTC,CASSYPGLAGAPKQFF
TRBV6-1,.,.,TRBJ2-2,TGTGCCAGCAGTGAAGGGCTAGCCAGAGGGAGCGGGGAGCTGTTTTTT,CASSEGLARGSGELFF
TRBV7-9,many,.,TRBJ2-1,TGTGCCAGCAGCTTAGCATTCTTC,CASSLAFF
TRBV20-1,.,.,TRBJ2-5,TGCAGTGCTAGAGATTTGGAGGAGCAGTACTTC,CSARDLEEQYF
TRBV28,few,.,TRBJ2-2,TGTGCCAGCATGGGGTCCCAGTTCCTGAACACCGGGGAGCTGTTTTTT,CASMGSQFLNTGELFF
TRBV28,.,.,TRBJ2-1,TGTGCCAGCAGTGGCGGTAGGAGCTCCTACAATGAGCAGTTCTTC,CASSGGRSSYNEQFF
TRBV7-9,few,.,TRBJ1-2,TGTGCCAGCAGCCCTCCTAACTATGGCTACACCTTC,CASSPPNYGYTF
TRBV5-1,few,.,TRBJ1-2,TGCGCCAGCAGCCCCGGGACGGAGAACTTCTATGGCTACACCTTC,CASSPGTENFYGYTF
TRBV7-3,.,.,TRBJ1-2,TGTGCCAGCAGCTTAAATGGAGGGGTTGGCTACACCTTC,CASSLNGGVGYTF
TRBV5-1,few,.,TRBJ2-3,TGCGCCAGCAGCCCAAGGACGTCCACAGATACGCAGTATTTT,CASSPRTSTDTQYF
TRBV5-1,.,.,TRBJ2-2,TGCGCCAGCAGCTCTAGGGTCCTGGGTCCCGGGGAGCTGTTTTTT,CASSSRVLGPGELFF